This is a list of T cell receptor beta chains from one sample in a study of regulatory T cells in long-lasting Graves disease. Via MiXCR, TCRdb re-called the multiplex PCR reads, giving one row per CDR3 protein. In the table there are 450,000 to 500,000 distinct CDR3 sequences, 15% to 20% of which are singletons. The same sample was also used in a study of T cells in Graves' hyperthyroidism and ophthalmopathy.

Here the sequenced sample was peripheral blood mononuclear cells (PBMCs), taken at new diagnosis, from a patient treated with antithyroid drugs. All receptors derive from a man between 40 and 49 years old with Graves disease. Both conserved end residues are trimmed from each CDR3. Fields, in order: V gene, J gene, CDR3 length, CDR3 protein.

TRBV5-8	TRBJ1-1	11	ASSLRGGSSAF
TRBV6-1	TRBJ1-5	12	ASSGQGRGQPQH
TRBV6-1	TRBJ1-5	12	ASSWTATNQPQH
TRBV3-1	TRBJ1-1	12	ASSQVGGATEAF
TRBV5-4	TRBJ2-2	10	ASSLQDGELF
TRBV28	TRBJ2-7	12	ASSAGGSSYEQY
TRBV5-6	TRBJ1-3	12	ASSWWSAGNTIY
TRBV5-5	TRBJ1-5	14	ASSLGTARSNQPQH
TRBV2	TRBJ2-1	13	ASSERGISLDEQF
TRBV6-1	TRBJ1-4	14	ASSEGGLGADEKLF
TRBV29-1	TRBJ2-7	9	SVDRGEGQY
TRBV20-1	TRBJ2-7	12	SARRSLLGYEQY
TRBV7-8	TRBJ1-2	13	ASSLRGEKNYGYT
TRBV12-3/TRBV12-4	TRBJ2-1	9	ASSLKYEQF
TRBV20-1	TRBJ1-1	11	SAKGARGTEAF
TRBV6-9	TRBJ1-1	12	ASSYLTENTEAF
TRBV10-3	TRBJ2-3	11	AINTSGDDTQY
TRBV10-3	TRBJ2-3	11	AIRGGLTDTQY
TRBV10-3	TRBJ2-3	13	ATGTSGGYTDTQY
TRBV6-1	TRBJ2-6	15	ASQPSAGYSGTNVLT
TRBV5-1	TRBJ2-1	12	ASSSGTSANEQF
TRBV5-1	TRBJ2-2	15	ASSLAASGRNTGELF
TRBV24-1	TRBJ2-1	14	ATSDPGQGDYNEQF
TRBV19	TRBJ2-2	12	ASSISGRTGELF
TRBV12-3/TRBV12-4	TRBJ2-1	13	ASSPRDYLSGEQF
TRBV29-1	TRBJ1-1	12	SGVRGGRGTEAF
TRBV28	TRBJ2-4	9	ASSLKGPQY
TRBV7-3	TRBJ2-2	12	ASSLKGGTGELF
TRBV12-3/TRBV12-4	TRBJ2-1	12	ASSRLAGTNEQF
TRBV6-1	TRBJ1-1	11	ASSRTTNTEAF
TRBV20-1	TRBJ2-1	13	SARPTSGIYNEQF